This T cell receptor (beta chain) was captured in a study of T cells in Graves' hyperthyroidism and ophthalmopathy. Study results and caveats: Onset of ophthalmopathy came a median roughly 6 months after the model predicted it.

The CDR3 has 14 residues. Per the germline V gene, CDR1 is GTSNPN and CDR2 is SVGIG (reference sequence). V gave up 2 bases and J gave up 7 bases; unmatched junction bases: 6. Uncontrolled infection, other autoimmune disease, pregnancy or lactation led to exclusion. Clinical symptoms, serum thyroxine and TRAb, thyroid ultrasound and orbital computed tomography together formed the diagnostic basis. Extraction of PBMCs used under 13 ml of fresh peripheral blood. Amplified TCR beta CDR3 regions came from RNA transcripts. A set of HTBI primers served as the primers for a first-round RT-PCR of the TCR CDR3. TCRdb re-analysed the multiplex PCR reads in MiXCR, keeping a single row per CDR3 protein. The sample lists under 800,000 distinct CDR3 sequences, 14% occurring once. This clonotype has only a few counts. Its antigen is undetermined.

The source is a woman younger than 30 with Graves' hyperthyroidism. The chain joins TRBV30 to TRBJ2-4; 9 nucleotides match TRBD2. Sequenced input: blood. The CDR3 DNA reads as TGTGCCTGGAGTACTGCGGGAGGGCGGAACATTCAGTACTTC. It specifies CAWSTAGGRNIQYF.